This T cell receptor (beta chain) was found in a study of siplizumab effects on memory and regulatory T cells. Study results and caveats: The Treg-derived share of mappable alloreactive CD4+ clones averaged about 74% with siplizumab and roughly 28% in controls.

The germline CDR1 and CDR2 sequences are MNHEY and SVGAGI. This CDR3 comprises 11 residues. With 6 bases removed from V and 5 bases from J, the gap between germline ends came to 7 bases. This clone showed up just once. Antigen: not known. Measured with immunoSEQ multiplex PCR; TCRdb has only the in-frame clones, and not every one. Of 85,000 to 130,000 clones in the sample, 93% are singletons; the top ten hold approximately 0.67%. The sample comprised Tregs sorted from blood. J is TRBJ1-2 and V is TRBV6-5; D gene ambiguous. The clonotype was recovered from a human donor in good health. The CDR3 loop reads CASRRVYGYTF. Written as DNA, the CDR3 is TGTGCCAGCAGACGCGTATATGGCTACACCTTC.